The 22 T cell receptor beta chains in this list originate from one sample, sequenced in a study of CD8 T cells in ankylosing spondylitis (TCRdb year 2017). The library was produced with 5' RACE. These reads were obtained on an Illumina HiSeq 2500. TCRdb passed the public sequencing reads through fastp at Q25 and MiXCR, retaining productive beta sequences. Each CDR3 protein gets just one entry, which takes the most common genes and DNA from the rows behind it. The table for this sample lists around 210,000 distinct CDR3 sequences; roughly 8.2% of them were counted only once. The ten largest clones represent around 4.8% of the sample. Sample: blood, either unsorted or a sorted T cell fraction (not recorded which). All receptors derive from a female donor with ankylosing spondylitis or in good health (not recorded which).

J is TRBJ2-1 and V is TRBV6-2 or TRBV6-3; 9 bases agree with TRBD1. V lost 4 bases, J lost 4 bases, and 5 bases stayed unmatched. Germline loops: CDR1 MNHEY, CDR2 SVGEGT. The CDR3 contains 15 residues. The CDR3 region has the DNA TGTGCCAGCAGTTCTCCGGACAGGGGTTACAATGAGCAGTTCTTC. Its translation: CASSSPDRGYNEQFF.

The table lists this clonotype with many counts. CDR3 region: CASDPIQRLYGYTF. The CDR3 bases are TGTGCTAGTGACCCAATCCAGAGGTTGTATGGCTACACCTTC. V is TRBV12-5 and J is TRBJ1-2; no firm D call. This CDR3 spans 14 amino acids. With 7 bases removed from V and 5 bases from J, the gap between germline ends came to 17 bases. CDR1 is LGHNT and CDR2 is FRNRAP in the germline V gene.

This clonotype was counted at least ten times. The chain links TRBV20-1 to TRBJ2-3; D possibly corresponds to TRBD1 (6 bases). The CDR3 is made up of 13 amino acids. The V end was cut by 3 bases, the J end by 8 bases, with 15 bases between. The V gene's germline CDR1 is DFQATT and CDR2 SNEGSKA (reference sequence). Here the CDR3 reads CSASREGGGTQYF. The DNA of the CDR3 is TGCAGTGCTAGCCGGGAAGGGGGTGGTACGCAGTATTTT.

This clonotype appeared a few times. The chain links TRBV7-9 to TRBJ2-7, with a possible D match to TRBD2 (5 bases). V was clipped by 5 bases and J by 4 bases, with 15 bases between them. Germline CDR1 SEHNR, CDR2 FQNEAQ (reference sequence). This CDR3 is 14 amino acids long. CDR3 DNA sequence: TGTGCCAGCAGCGGCGGACTCCAAATTTACGAGCAGTACTTC. It encodes CASSGGLQIYEQYF. Looking up the rest from reference TRBV7-9 and TRBJ2-7 gives the full variable domain: DTGVSQNPRHKITKRGQNVTFRCDPISEHNRLYWYRQTLGQGPEFLTYFQNEAQLEKSRLLSDRFSAERPKGSFSTLEIQRTEQGDSAMYLCASSGGLQIYEQYFGPGTRLTVT.

This clonotype was observed at least ten times. The chain uses TRBV12-3 or TRBV12-4 and TRBJ2-1; 9 positions agree with TRBD1. The CDR3 extends over 15 amino acids. Losses at the gene ends were 6 bases for V and 0 bases for J; bases not matched to a gene: 3. Written as DNA, the CDR3 is TGTGCCAGCAGGTGGGACAGGGTCTCCTACAATGAGCAGTTCTTC. As protein: CASRWDRVSYNEQFF.

Remarks on this clonotype: A much more abundant neighbour one base away suggests this may be a read error. V gene TRBV19 combines with J gene TRBJ2-7; 7 bases line up with TRBD1. CDR1 LNHDA and CDR2 SQIVND come from the germline V gene (reference sequence). V lost 11 bases, J lost 5 bases, and 9 bases stayed unmatched. There are 12 residues in the CDR3. The CDR3 sequence is CAASTGSHEQYF. The CDR3 DNA follows: TGTGCCGCCTCGACAGGGTCCCACGAGCAGTACTTC.

The table lists this clonotype with many counts. This rearrangement joins TRBV6-5 to TRBJ2-7; the match to TRBD1 covers 8 bases. V shed 5 bases and J 5 bases; nucleotides not matched to a gene: 2. Germline values: CDR1 MNHEY, CDR2 SVGAGI. This CDR3 is 12 amino acids long. The CDR3 DNA is TGTGCCAGCAGTCGGACAGGGAACGAGCAGTACTTC. Encoded protein: CASSRTGNEQYF.

This clonotype was seen ten or more times. The chain couples TRBV20-1 to TRBJ1-2; no reliable D call. Trimming took 6 bases from V and 7 from J, leaving 15 bases between them. Looked up from germline, CDR1 is DFQATT and CDR2 is SNEGSKA (reference sequence). The CDR3 has 12 amino acids. The DNA for the CDR3 is TGCAGTGCCCTGAGGGAGGGAATTGGCTACACCTTC. Encoded protein: CSALREGIGYTF.

The table lists this clonotype with many counts. This chain connects TRBV20-1 to TRBJ2-1; 11 bases match TRBD2. J lost 9 bases, V lost 6 bases, and 13 bases had no gene match. This CDR3 is 15 amino acids long. The germline gives CDR1 DFQATT, CDR2 SNEGSKA (reference sequence). CDR3 region: CSARRLAGGWGEQFF. DNA of the CDR3: TGCAGTGCACGACGGCTAGCGGGAGGCTGGGGTGAGCAGTTCTTC.

This clonotype came up many times. The CDR3 loop is CASSLRSLAKGKLFF. The CDR3 nucleotides are TGTGCCAGCAGCTTGAGATCGCTTGCGAAGGGAAAACTGTTTTTT. The chain recombines TRBV5-6 with TRBJ1-4; D unresolved. CDR3 length equals 15 residues. The V end was cut by 1 base, the J end by 10 bases, with 17 bases between. Looked up from germline, CDR1 is SGHDT and CDR2 is YYEEEE. Looking up the rest from reference TRBV5-6 and TRBJ1-4 gives the full variable domain: DAGVTQSPTHLIKTRGQQVTLRCSPKSGHDTVSWYQQALGQGPQFIFQYYEEEERQRGNFPDRFSGHQFPNYSSELNVNALLLGDSALYLCASSLRSLAKGKLFFGSGTQLSVL.

The table lists this clonotype with many counts. The chain employs TRBV28 and TRBJ1-1, with no clear D. Germline assignment: CDR1 MDHEN and CDR2 SYDVKM. The CDR3 has 12 residues. Trimming stripped 6 bases from V and 1 base from J, with 6 bases between. The CDR3 nucleotides read TGTGCCAGCAGGGACCCGAACACTGAAGCTTTCTTT. Protein product: CASRDPNTEAFF.

The sample holds many counts of this clonotype. The gene calls are TRBV12-3 or TRBV12-4 and TRBJ2-4, with a weak D call TRBD2 (6 bases). The ends were cut back, 3 bases at V and 6 bases at J, with 18 bases in the middle. This CDR3 is built from 16 residues. The CDR3 spells CASSFGGIPHSNIQYF. The DNA for the CDR3 is TGTGCCAGCAGTTTCGGCGGGATCCCGCATTCAAACATTCAGTACTTC.

At least ten counts were recorded for this clonotype. The chain links TRBV20-1 to TRBJ1-5, with D maybe TRBD1 (5 bases). This CDR3 has 13 residues. V was pared by 6 bases and J by 6 bases, with 15 bases between. In germline, CDR1 is DFQATT, CDR2 SNEGSKA (reference sequence). DNA for the CDR3: TGCAGTGCCGAGGTCGGGGGGGGTCAGCCCCAGCATTTT. Protein: CSAEVGGGQPQHF.

This chain connects TRBV30 to TRBJ1-2; D is perhaps TRBD1 (5 bases). With 0 bases removed from V and 5 bases from J, the gap between germline ends came to 13 bases. This CDR3 contains 14 residues. Germline V gene lookup returns CDR1 GTSNPN and CDR2 SVGIG (reference sequence). In DNA, the CDR3 is TGTGCCTGGAGTGTAAGGGGCCAGAAGTATGGCTACACCTTC. Its protein is CAWSVRGQKYGYTF.

This clonotype has at least ten counts. This chain connects TRBV5-1 to TRBJ2-2; a possible D gene is TRBD2 (6 bases). Germline CDR1 is SGHRS and CDR2 is YFSETQ. The CDR3 sequence is 16 residues long. V lost 0 bases, J lost 4 bases, and 13 bases lay in between. The CDR3 spells CASSLAGSRVTGELFF. The CDR3 DNA reads as TGCGCCAGCAGCTTGGCCGGGAGCAGGGTCACCGGGGAGCTGTTTTTT.

This clonotype was seen at least ten times. The chain has TRBV29-1 and TRBJ2-3; D is uncertain. With 7 bases removed from V and 2 bases from J, the gap between germline ends came to 13 bases. This CDR3 region has 13 residues. The germline gives CDR1 SQVTM, CDR2 ANQGSEA. Here the CDR3 DNA reads TGCAGCGCCGATTATTCCTACACAGATACGCAGTATTTT. This encodes CSADYSYTDTQYF.

The table lists this clonotype with a few counts. The chain carries TRBV7-2 and TRBJ1-1; 8 bases match TRBD1. In germline, CDR1 is SGHTA, CDR2 FQGNSA. V shed 5 bases, J shed 3 bases, and the junction held 8 bases outside the gene matches. The CDR3 is 15 residues long. DNA for the CDR3: TGTGCCAGCAGCGAAACAGGGGGAACCCACACTGAAGCTTTCTTT. Encoded protein: CASSETGGTHTEAFF.

This clonotype has at least ten counts. One junction end does not reproduce the germline sequence, and a read error may be involved. The rearrangement uses TRBV7-9 and TRBJ1-2; D is ambiguous. The CDR3 length is 12 residues. The germline gives CDR1 SEHNR, CDR2 FQNEAQ (reference sequence). CDR3 loop: CASSLELWAGSF. CDR3 nucleotide sequence: TGTGCCAGCAGCTTAGAATTATGGGCCGGCAGCTTC.

The chain is built from TRBV13 and TRBJ1-1; D perhaps matches TRBD1 (5 bases). Germline CDR1 is PRHDT and CDR2 is FYEKMQ (reference sequence). The CDR3 extends over 15 amino acids. Between the trimmed V and J ends, which lost 7 bases and 0 bases, there was a span of 15 bases. CDR3 loop: CASTLWGTVNTEAFF. The CDR3 coding sequence is TGTGCCAGCACACTCTGGGGGACGGTGAACACTGAAGCTTTCTTT.

The table lists this clonotype with many counts. This chain uses TRBV5-1 with TRBJ1-2; D unresolved. The CDR3 is made up of 13 amino acids. The germline V gene encodes CDR1 SGHRS and CDR2 YFSETQ. V lost 1 base and J lost 2, with 6 bases in between. CDR3 coding DNA: TGCGCCAGCAGCTTGACGGAAAACTATGGCTACACCTTC. It yields the protein CASSLTENYGYTF.

Regarding this clonotype: A much larger clone is a single base away; this may be a read error. The rearrangement uses TRBV5-1 and TRBJ2-3; no definite D call. This CDR3 is built from 16 residues. CDR1 and CDR2 from the germline V gene are SGHRS and YFSETQ. The DNA of the CDR3 is TGCGTCAGCAGCTTGGCAACAGACCATTTAACAGATACGCAGTATTTT. Amino acids: CVSSLATDHLTDTQYF.

In the case of this clonotype: At one end, the junction sequence differs from germline, possibly due to a read error. The chain carries TRBV18 and TRBJ1-3; no clear D. The germline gives CDR1 KGHSH, CDR2 LQKENI. This CDR3 is 16 amino acids long. The CDR3 nucleotides are TGTGCCAGCTCACCATATCAAACGGACGCTGGAAACACCGTATATTTT. The encoded protein is CASSPYQTDAGNTVYF. Combining the CDR3 with reference TRBV18 and TRBJ1-3 gives the whole variable domain NAGVMQNPRHLVRRRGQEARLRCSPMKGHSHVYWYRQLPEEGLKFMVYLQKENIIDESGMPKERFSAEFPKEGPSILRIQQVVRGDSAAYFCASSPYQTDAGNTVYFGEGSWLTVV.